The 14 T cell receptor beta chains listed next were all sequenced from one sample in a study of blood T cell repertoires in COVID-19. Libraries were prepared by immunoSEQ multiplex PCR; TCRdb keeps only in-frame clonotypes and omits some of them. The sample has approximately 170,000 clones; approximately 84% are singletons. Sample: PBMCs or T cells enriched from blood (not recorded which). Receptors originate from a woman aged 30 to 39 who had recovered from COVID-19.

V usage is TRBV18 and J usage is TRBJ1-4; a possible D gene is TRBD1 (5 bases). Germline loops: CDR1 KGHSH, CDR2 LQKENI. Trimming took off 4 bases at V and 3 bases at J, with 12 bases between the two ends. The CDR3 has 15 residues. CDR3 in amino acids: CASSRQGVANEKLFF. The CDR3 bases are TGTGCCAGCTCACGTCAAGGGGTAGCTAATGAAAAACTGTTTTTT.

V usage is TRBV3-1 (or the pseudogene TRBV3-2) and J usage is TRBJ1-4; D gene uncertain. V lost 0 bases, J lost 11 bases, and 13 bases lay in between. Germline CDR1 reads LGHDT; CDR2 reads YNNKEL (reference sequence). The CDR3 has 14 amino acids. CDR3 in amino acids: CASSQDVTSPKLFF. The CDR3 DNA reads TGTGCCAGCAGCCAAGATGTAACTTCACCCAAACTGTTTTTT.

This rearrangement joins TRBV9 to TRBJ2-5, with 7 bases identical to TRBD1. CDR3 length: 14 residues. Germline V gene data show CDR1 as SGDLS and CDR2 as YYNGEE. J gave up 5 bases and V 3 bases, and 7 bases lay outside the gene matches. CDR3 in amino acids: CASSARQGRETQYF. CDR3 sequence (DNA): TGTGCCAGCAGCGCCCGACAGGGTCGGGAGACCCAGTACTTC. The full variable domain, rest sourced from reference TRBV9 and TRBJ2-5, is DSGVTQTPKHLITATGQRVTLRCSPRSGDLSVYWYQQSLDQGLQFLIQYYNGEERAKGNILERFSAQQFPDLHSELNLSSLELGDSALYFCASSARQGRETQYFGPGTRLLVL.

The chain links TRBV19 to TRBJ1-2; 7 positions match TRBD1. The CDR3 totals 15 residues. The trim removed 9 bases at V and 8 bases at J, leaving 18 bases unmatched. Germline V CDR1 and CDR2: LNHDA, SQIVND (reference sequence). The CDR3 nucleotides are TGTGCCAGCGTGACTCGGGACAGTATCTACTCAGGCTACACCTTC. It specifies CASVTRDSIYSGYTF.

The rearrangement uses TRBV7-6 and TRBJ2-2; 7 nucleotides agree with TRBD1. Losses at the gene ends were 7 bases for V and 1 base for J; bases not matched to a gene: 6. This CDR3 contains 15 residues. Germline CDR1 and CDR2: SGHVS and FNYEAQ. In nucleotides, the CDR3 is TGTGCCAGCAACCCCTGGACAGGGAACACCGGGGAGCTGTTTTTT. Encoded protein: CASNPWTGNTGELFF.

The chain couples TRBV28 to TRBJ2-3, with 11 bases identical to TRBD2. The germline CDR1 and CDR2 sequences are MDHEN and SYDVKM. V gave up 5 bases and J gave up 4 bases; unmatched junction bases: 8. The length of the CDR3 is 16 residues. The CDR3 is CASSASGRLGADTQYF. The CDR3 DNA is TGTGCCAGCAGTGCTAGCGGGAGGCTGGGGGCAGATACGCAGTATTTT.

The chain has TRBV28 and TRBJ1-5, with 8 bases aligning to TRBD1. CDR3 length: 14 residues. Germline V CDR1 and CDR2: MDHEN, SYDVKM. Trimming cost V 5 bases and J 7 bases; bases outside gene matches: 7. The CDR3 DNA follows: TGTGCCAGCAGTCCCCCACAGGGGGGCCAGCCCCAGCATTTT. Residues: CASSPPQGGQPQHF. Full variable domain (missing parts from reference TRBV28 and TRBJ1-5): DVKVTQSSRYLVKRTGEKVFLECVQDMDHENMFWYRQDPGLGLRLIYFSYDVKMKEKGDIPEGYSVSREKKERFSLILESASTNQTSMYLCASSPPQGGQPQHFGDGTRLSIL.

The chain uses TRBV6-5 and TRBJ1-1; D gene ambiguous. The CDR3 is 10 residues long. V was cut by 7 bases and J by 3 bases, with 3 bases left in between. Germline V gene data show CDR1 as MNHEY and CDR2 as SVGAGI. The CDR3 loop reads CASIDTEAFF. CDR3 DNA: TGTGCCAGCATCGACACTGAAGCTTTCTTT.

The rearrangement links TRBV14 to TRBJ2-1, with 10 bases that match TRBD2. V shed 2 bases and J 6 bases; nucleotides not matched to a gene: 4. This CDR3 is 15 amino acids long. The V gene's germline CDR1 is SGHDN and CDR2 FVKESK. CDR3 loop: CASSQHLAGVNEQFF. CDR3 bases: TGTGCCAGCAGCCAACACCTAGCGGGAGTCAATGAGCAGTTCTTC.

The chain employs TRBV5-1 and TRBJ2-1; possible D gene TRBD2, 5 bases. Trimming left V 0 bases short and J 1 base short, with 8 bases between. This CDR3 contains 15 residues. CDR1 and CDR2 from the germline V gene are SGHRS and YFSETQ. CDR3 amino acids: CASSLDPGSYNEQFF. The CDR3 region has the DNA TGCGCCAGCAGCTTGGATCCGGGGTCCTACAATGAGCAGTTCTTC.

The chain links TRBV6-5 to TRBJ2-5; D gene unclear. This CDR3 is built from 11 residues. The V end was cut by 7 bases, the J end by 5 bases, with 8 bases between. Per germline, CDR1 MNHEY and CDR2 SVGAGI. CDR3 protein: CASTDLETQYF. The CDR3 DNA follows: TGTGCCAGCACAGATTTGGAGACCCAGTACTTC.

This CDR3 reads CASSQFERNQPQHF. CDR3 nucleotides: TGCGCCAGCAGCCAATTCGAGCGCAATCAGCCCCAGCATTTT. The chain has TRBV4-1 and TRBJ1-5; D is uncertain. Trimming stripped 2 bases from V and 2 bases from J, with 7 bases between. This CDR3 is built from 14 residues. From germline, CDR1 is MGHRA and CDR2 YSYEKL.

The chain joins TRBV11-2 to TRBJ2-2, with a tentative D call TRBD1 (6 bases). This CDR3 is 13 amino acids long. CDR1 is SGHAT and CDR2 is FQNNGV in the germline V gene. With 5 bases removed from V and 6 bases from J, the gap between germline ends came to 10 bases. CDR3: CASSRTAAGELFF. The CDR3 DNA sequence: TGTGCCAGCAGCCGGACAGCGGCCGGGGAGCTGTTTTTT.

In this sample, this clone turned up a few times. CDR3 sequence (DNA): TGTGCCAGCAGCTCGCGGGAGAACTCCTACAATGAGCAGTTCTTC. Amino acid sequence: CASSSRENSYNEQFF. The V call is TRBV5-5, the J call TRBJ2-1; 7 bases fit TRBD2. The CDR3 loop spans 15 amino acids. Per germline, CDR1 SGHKS and CDR2 YYEKEE (reference sequence). V lost 3 bases to trimming and J lost 0 bases; unmatched junction nucleotides: 3. Looking up the rest from reference TRBV5-5 and TRBJ2-1 gives the full variable domain: DAGVTQSPTHLIKTRGQQVTLRCSPISGHKSVSWYQQVLGQGPQFIFQYYEKEERGRGNFPDRFSARQFPNYSSELNVNALLLGDSALYLCASSSRENSYNEQFFGPGTRLTVL.